One and the same sample provided the 15 T cell receptor beta chains below, sequenced in a study of control samples from healthy donors and cancer patients. Using immunoSEQ multiplex PCR, the repertoire was profiled, and TCRdb retains in-frame clones only, with some absent. This sample has 110,000 to 150,000 clones, with roughly 94% found just once. Sequenced material: PBMCs. All receptors derive from a man in his 60s with colorectal cancer.

This clone was seen a single time. The chain employs TRBV18 and TRBJ2-7; TRBD1 aligns across 7 bases. Germline V gives CDR1 KGHSH, CDR2 LQKENI. This CDR3 comprises 14 residues. V lost 1 base to trimming and J lost 5 bases; unmatched junction nucleotides: 5. CDR3 in DNA: TGTGCCAGCTCACCACAGGGGGCGATGAACGAGCAGTACTTC. As protein: CASSPQGAMNEQYF.

The chain recombines TRBV18 with TRBJ2-1; D not certain. CDR1 and CDR2 from the germline V gene are KGHSH and LQKENI. The CDR3 consists of 13 residues. V lost 0 bases and J 10 bases, leaving 10 bases between the germline ends. Here the CDR3 DNA reads TGTGCCAGCTCACCACCGACCCTTGGAGAGCAGTTCTTC. Protein sequence: CASSPPTLGEQFF.

This chain uses TRBV3-1 (or the pseudogene TRBV3-2) with TRBJ1-6; 8 bases align to TRBD1. CDR1 is LGHDT, CDR2 YNNKEL, per germline (reference sequence). Losses at the gene ends were 8 bases for V and 8 bases for J; bases not matched to a gene: 5. CDR3 length: 13 amino acids. The CDR3 loop is CASGQGLYSPLHF. CDR3 nucleotides: TGTGCCAGCGGACAGGGCCTCTATTCACCCCTCCACTTT.

This chain links TRBV6-5 with TRBJ2-5; TRBD1 aligns across 8 bases. The germline gives CDR1 MNHEY, CDR2 SVGAGI. V gave up 2 bases and J gave up 5 bases; unmatched junction bases: 4. CDR3 length equals 14 residues. For the CDR3, the DNA is TGTGCCAGCAGTTACCTGCAGGGGGCGGAGACCCAGTACTTC. The encoded protein is CASSYLQGAETQYF.

The chain has TRBV7-8 and TRBJ1-4; 7 nucleotides align to TRBD1. Per the germline V gene, CDR1 is SGHVS and CDR2 is FQNEAQ. This CDR3 is built from 15 residues. The V segment lost 5 bases and the J segment 4 bases; nucleotides outside the gene matches: 7. CDR3 DNA sequence: TGTGCCAGCAGCGATTACAGGGGAGTTAATGAAAAACTGTTTTTT. Encoded protein: CASSDYRGVNEKLFF.

This sequence joins TRBV9 and TRBJ1-5; no clear D gene. Trimming took off 0 bases at V and 3 bases at J, with 10 bases between the two ends. The length of the CDR3 is 15 residues. Germline V gives CDR1 SGDLS, CDR2 YYNGEE. The CDR3 nucleotides read TGTGCCAGCAGCGTAGGAACGGCTACCAATCAGCCCCAGCATTTT. Translated, it gives CASSVGTATNQPQHF.

The CDR3 sequence is CASSYSAGRETQYF. Here the CDR3 DNA reads TGTGCCAGCAGTTACTCCGCGGGACGGGAGACCCAGTACTTC. The J gene is TRBJ2-5, the V gene TRBV6-5; D may be TRBD2 (6 bases). The CDR3 length is 14 residues. Trimming shortened V by 0 bases and J by 5 bases, and 10 bases separated the two germline ends. Germline V gene lookup returns CDR1 MNHEY and CDR2 SVGAGI.

This chain connects TRBV27 to TRBJ2-7; D not resolved. Trimming stripped 8 bases from V and 0 bases from J, with 11 bases between. Germline CDR1 is MNHEY and CDR2 is SMNVEV (reference sequence). This CDR3 comprises 13 residues. CDR3 sequence (DNA): TGTGCCAGCCCCGGACGGAGCTCCTACGAGCAGTACTTC. It is translated as CASPGRSSYEQYF.

The rearrangement links TRBV29-1 to TRBJ2-1; D is unresolved. Germline lookup yields CDR1 SQVTM and CDR2 ANQGSEA. V lost 3 bases to trimming and J lost 4 bases, with 7 bases between them. CDR3 length equals 12 residues. The CDR3 bases are TGCAGCGTTGAGGCCAGTTACAATGAGCAGTTCTTC. Protein product: CSVEASYNEQFF.

V usage is TRBV6-5 and J usage is TRBJ1-2, with D unclear. In germline, CDR1 is MNHEY, CDR2 SVGAGI. Deletions cut 6 bases from V and 6 bases from J, with 14 bases between. The CDR3 has 13 residues. The CDR3 sequence is CASRPGRLNGYTF. DNA for the CDR3: TGTGCCAGCAGACCCGGGAGGTTAAATGGCTACACCTTC.

This chain joins TRBV2 and TRBJ1-3; no firm D call. The CDR3 consists of 12 residues. Germline V gene sequence: CDR1 SNHLY, CDR2 FYNNEI. V gave up 6 bases and J gave up 6 bases, with 9 bases separating them. As DNA, the CDR3 is TGTGCCAGCAGGGAGGGTGAAAACACCATATATTTT. Its protein product is CASREGENTIYF. Using reference TRBV2 and TRBJ1-3 for the parts outside the CDR3, the full variable domain is EPEVTQTPSHQVTQMGQEVILRCVPISNHLYFYWYRQILGQKVEFLVSFYNNEISEKSEIFDDQFSVERPDGSNFTLKIRSTKLEDSAMYFCASREGENTIYFGEGSWLTVV.

The V and J genes are TRBV6-6 and TRBJ2-7; no clear D. Germline V gene sequence: CDR1 MNHNY, CDR2 SVGAGI (reference sequence). V dropped 0 bases and J dropped 3 bases, with 6 bases sitting between them. This CDR3 comprises 13 residues. CDR3 in amino acids: CASSYSYSYEQYF. DNA of the CDR3: TGTGCCAGCAGTTACTCGTACAGCTACGAGCAGTACTTC.

The J gene is TRBJ2-3, the V gene TRBV10-3; the match to TRBD2 covers 12 bases. The V gene's germline CDR1 is ENHRY and CDR2 SYGVKD. The ends lost 10 bases at V and 7 bases at J; junction bases unmatched: 9. The CDR3 loop spans 14 amino acids. For the CDR3, the DNA is TGTGCCACCCTGACTAGCGGGGGTGTGAATACGCAGTATTTT. Translated: CATLTSGGVNTQYF.

V and J are TRBV30 and TRBJ1-4; D ambiguous. Germline V lookup: CDR1 GTSNPN, CDR2 SVGIG (reference sequence). This CDR3 has 13 residues. Between the trimmed V and J ends, which lost 0 bases and 10 bases, there was a span of 12 bases. The CDR3 nucleotides are TGTGCCTGGAGTGTAGGGTCGGAGGGAAAACTGTTTTTT. The encoded protein is CAWSVGSEGKLFF.

This chain joins TRBV11-2 and TRBJ1-4; tentatively, D is TRBD1 (6 bases). Per the germline V gene, CDR1 is SGHAT and CDR2 is FQNNGV. V lost 1 base and J 8 bases, leaving 17 bases between the germline ends. The CDR3 spans 16 residues. This CDR3 is CASSLGWQGLEEKLFF. The CDR3 DNA reads TGTGCCAGCAGCTTAGGGTGGCAGGGGTTAGAAGAAAAACTGTTTTTT. Looking up the rest from reference TRBV11-2 and TRBJ1-4 gives the full variable domain: EAGVAQSPRYKIIEKRQSVAFWCNPISGHATLYWYQQILGQGPKLLIQFQNNGVVDDSQLPKDRFSAERLKGVDSTLKIQPAKLEDSAVYLCASSLGWQGLEEKLFFGSGTQLSVL.